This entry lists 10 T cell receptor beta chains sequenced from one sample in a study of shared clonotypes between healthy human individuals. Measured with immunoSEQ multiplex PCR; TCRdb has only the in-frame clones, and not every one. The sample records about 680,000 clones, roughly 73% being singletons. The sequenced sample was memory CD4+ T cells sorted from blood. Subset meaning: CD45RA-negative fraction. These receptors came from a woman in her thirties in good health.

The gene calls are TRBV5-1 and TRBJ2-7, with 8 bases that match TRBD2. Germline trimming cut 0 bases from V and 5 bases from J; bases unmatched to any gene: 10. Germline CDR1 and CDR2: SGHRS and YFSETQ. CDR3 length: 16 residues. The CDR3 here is CASSLGLGREAHEQYF. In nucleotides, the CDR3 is TGCGCCAGCAGCTTGGGCCTCGGGCGGGAGGCTCACGAGCAGTACTTC.

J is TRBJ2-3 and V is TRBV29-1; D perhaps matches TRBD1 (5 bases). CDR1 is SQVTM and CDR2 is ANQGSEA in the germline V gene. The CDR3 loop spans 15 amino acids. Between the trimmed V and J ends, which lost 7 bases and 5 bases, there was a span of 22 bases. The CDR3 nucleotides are TGCAGCGCGATCATAGGATTAGGGGTGGGAGATACGCAGTATTTT. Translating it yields CSAIIGLGVGDTQYF.

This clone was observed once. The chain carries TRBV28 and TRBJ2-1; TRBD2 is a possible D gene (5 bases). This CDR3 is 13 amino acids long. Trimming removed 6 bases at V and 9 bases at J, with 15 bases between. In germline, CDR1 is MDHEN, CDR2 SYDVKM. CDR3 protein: CASRRAVSGEQFF. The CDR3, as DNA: TGTGCCAGCAGGCGGGCCGTGAGCGGTGAGCAGTTCTTC. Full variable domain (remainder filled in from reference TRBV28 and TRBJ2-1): DVKVTQSSRYLVKRTGEKVFLECVQDMDHENMFWYRQDPGLGLRLIYFSYDVKMKEKGDIPEGYSVSREKKERFSLILESASTNQTSMYLCASRRAVSGEQFFGPGTRLTVL.

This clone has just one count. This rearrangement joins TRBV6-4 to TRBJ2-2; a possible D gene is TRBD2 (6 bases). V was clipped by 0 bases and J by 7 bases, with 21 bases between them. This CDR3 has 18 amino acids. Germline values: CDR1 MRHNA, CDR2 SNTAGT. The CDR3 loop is CASSDSELGGDYGGELFF. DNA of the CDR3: TGTGCCAGCAGTGACTCTGAGCTTGGAGGGGATTACGGCGGGGAGCTGTTTTTT.

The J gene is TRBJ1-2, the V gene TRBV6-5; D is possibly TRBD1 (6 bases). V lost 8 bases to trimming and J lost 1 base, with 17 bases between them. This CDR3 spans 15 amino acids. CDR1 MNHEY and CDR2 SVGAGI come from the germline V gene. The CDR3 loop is CASRTTGSVNYGYTF. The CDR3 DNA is TGTGCCAGCCGAACCACAGGGAGTGTTAACTATGGCTACACCTTC.

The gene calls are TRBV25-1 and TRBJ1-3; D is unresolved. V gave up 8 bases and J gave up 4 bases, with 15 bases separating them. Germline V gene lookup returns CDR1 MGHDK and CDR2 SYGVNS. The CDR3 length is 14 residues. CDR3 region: CASVGREPGNTIYF. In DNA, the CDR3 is TGTGCCAGCGTCGGACGGGAGCCGGGAAACACCATATATTTT.

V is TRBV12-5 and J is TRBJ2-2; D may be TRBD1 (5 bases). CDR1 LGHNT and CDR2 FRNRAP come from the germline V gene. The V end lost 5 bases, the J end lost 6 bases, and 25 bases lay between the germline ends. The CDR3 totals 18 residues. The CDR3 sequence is CASGLSGIRVGRAGELFF. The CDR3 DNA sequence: TGTGCTAGTGGTCTGTCCGGAATCAGGGTCGGTCGGGCCGGGGAGCTGTTTTTT.

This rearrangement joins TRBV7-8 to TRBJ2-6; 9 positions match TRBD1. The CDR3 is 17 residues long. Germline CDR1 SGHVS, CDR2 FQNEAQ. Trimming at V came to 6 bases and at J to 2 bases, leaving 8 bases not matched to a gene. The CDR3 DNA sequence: TGTGCCAGCAGGAGGGACAGGGCCTCCCCTGGGGCCAACGTCCTGACTTTC. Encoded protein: CASRRDRASPGANVLTF.

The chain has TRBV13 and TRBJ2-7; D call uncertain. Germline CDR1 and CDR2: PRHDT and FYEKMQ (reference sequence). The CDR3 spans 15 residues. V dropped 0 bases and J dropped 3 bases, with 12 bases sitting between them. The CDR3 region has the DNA TGTGCCAGCAGCTTAGGCCTCCGGGCCCTCTACGAGCAGTACTTC. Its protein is CASSLGLRALYEQYF.

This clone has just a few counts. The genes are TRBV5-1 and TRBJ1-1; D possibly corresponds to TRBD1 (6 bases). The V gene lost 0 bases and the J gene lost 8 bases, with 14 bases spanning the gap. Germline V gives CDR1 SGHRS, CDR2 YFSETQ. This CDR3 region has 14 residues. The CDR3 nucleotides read TGCGCCAGCAGCTTGGCTACCATGGGACAAGAAGCTTTCTTT. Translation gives CASSLATMGQEAFF.